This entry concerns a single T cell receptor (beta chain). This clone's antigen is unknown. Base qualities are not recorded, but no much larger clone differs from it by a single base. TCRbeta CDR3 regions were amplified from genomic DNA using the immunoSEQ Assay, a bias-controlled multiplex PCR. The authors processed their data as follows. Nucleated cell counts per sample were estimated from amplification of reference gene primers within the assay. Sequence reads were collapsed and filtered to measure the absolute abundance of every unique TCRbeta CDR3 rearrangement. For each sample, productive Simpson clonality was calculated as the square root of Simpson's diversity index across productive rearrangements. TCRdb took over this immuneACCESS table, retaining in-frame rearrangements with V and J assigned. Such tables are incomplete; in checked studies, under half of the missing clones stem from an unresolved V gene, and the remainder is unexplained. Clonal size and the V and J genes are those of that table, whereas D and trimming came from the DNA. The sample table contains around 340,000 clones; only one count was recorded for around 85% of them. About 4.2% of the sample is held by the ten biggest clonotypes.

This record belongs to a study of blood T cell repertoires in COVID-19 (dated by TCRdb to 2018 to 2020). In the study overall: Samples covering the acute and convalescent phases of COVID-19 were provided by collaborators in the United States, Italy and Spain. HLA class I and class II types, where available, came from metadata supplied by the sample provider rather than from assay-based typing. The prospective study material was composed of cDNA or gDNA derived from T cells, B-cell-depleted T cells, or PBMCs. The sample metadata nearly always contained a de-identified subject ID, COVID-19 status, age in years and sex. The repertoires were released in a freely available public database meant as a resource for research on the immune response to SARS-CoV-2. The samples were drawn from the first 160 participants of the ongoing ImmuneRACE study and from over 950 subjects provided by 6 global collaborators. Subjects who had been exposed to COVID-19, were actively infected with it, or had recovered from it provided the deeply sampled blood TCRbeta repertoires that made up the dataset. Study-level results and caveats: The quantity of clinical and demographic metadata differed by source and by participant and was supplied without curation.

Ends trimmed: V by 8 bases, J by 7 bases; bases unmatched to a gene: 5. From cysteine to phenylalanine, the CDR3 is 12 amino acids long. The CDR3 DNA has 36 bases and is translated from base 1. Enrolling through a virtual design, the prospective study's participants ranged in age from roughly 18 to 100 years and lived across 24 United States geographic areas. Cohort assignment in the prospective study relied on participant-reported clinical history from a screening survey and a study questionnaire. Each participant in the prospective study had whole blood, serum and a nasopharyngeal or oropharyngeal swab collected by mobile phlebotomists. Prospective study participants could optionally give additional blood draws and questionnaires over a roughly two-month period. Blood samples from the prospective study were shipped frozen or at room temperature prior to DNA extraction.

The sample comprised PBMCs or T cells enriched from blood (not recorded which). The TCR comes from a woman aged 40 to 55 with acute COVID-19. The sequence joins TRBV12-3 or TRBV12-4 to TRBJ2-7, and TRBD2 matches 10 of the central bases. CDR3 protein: CASLAGVGEQYF. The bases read TGTGCCAGCCTAGCGGGAGTTGGTGAGCAGTACTTC.